Shown below are 8 T cell receptor beta chains from a single sample sequenced in a study of T cells in localized non-small cell lung cancer. TCRdb's table, derived via immunoSEQ multiplex PCR, lists solely in-frame clones and lacks some. Found here are roughly 40,000 clones, 81% of them singletons; the top ten hold under 7.5%. The source was peripheral blood mononuclear cells, collected before any cancer treatment. These receptors all come from a male donor at least 60 years old with stage II lung adenocarcinoma.

The rearrangement uses TRBV14 and TRBJ2-5; D is unresolved. Looked up from germline, CDR1 is SGHDN and CDR2 is FVKESK. Trimming took 3 bases from V and 1 from J, leaving 12 bases between them. CDR3 size: 15 residues. CDR3 bases: TGTGCCAGCAGCCACCGGCCAGATCCCCAAGAGACCCAGTACTTC. This translates into CASSHRPDPQETQYF. Full variable domain (rest looked up from reference TRBV14 and TRBJ2-5): EAGVTQFPSHSVIEKGQTVTLRCDPISGHDNLYWYRRVMGKEIKFLLHFVKESKQDESGMPNNRFLAERTGGTYSTLKVQPAELEDSGVYFCASSHRPDPQETQYFGPGTRLLVL.

This clone was counted a single time. CDR3 in amino acids: CASTMIGGEQFF. CDR3 in DNA: TGTGCCAGCACCATGATAGGGGGTGAGCAGTTCTTC. The chain carries TRBV5-8 and TRBJ2-1, with D perhaps TRBD1 (6 bases). CDR3 length: 12 amino acids. Germline-derived CDR1 and CDR2 are SGHTS and YDEGEE. V was pared by 6 bases and J by 9 bases, with 13 bases between.

The chain employs TRBV28 and TRBJ2-5; 8 bases line up with TRBD2. Matching the DNA end better, TRBJ2-7 makes the J call doubtful. The CDR3 has 15 amino acids. The germline V gene encodes CDR1 MDHEN and CDR2 SYDVKM. The CDR3 sequence: CASSSPGTSSYEQYF. The CDR3 nucleotides are TGTGCCAGCAGTTCCCCCGGGACTAGCTCCTACGAGCAGTACTTC.

This CDR3 is CASSDPGTYNEQFF. CDR3 in DNA: TGTGCCAGCAGTGATCCGGGAACCTACAATGAGCAGTTCTTC. This chain connects TRBV6-4 to TRBJ2-1; the D gene is possibly TRBD2 (5 bases). V was shortened by 3 bases and J by 2 bases, with 8 bases between the two germline ends. The CDR3 has 14 residues. CDR1 and CDR2 from the germline V gene are MRHNA and SNTAGT.

This clone has a single count. At the DNA level, this CDR3 is encoded by other sequences in the same sample as well. The chain joins TRBV9 to TRBJ2-1; no clear D gene. V was clipped by 0 bases and J by 0 bases, with 7 bases between them. The CDR3 contains 15 residues. The germline V gene has CDR1 SGDLS and CDR2 YYNGEE. CDR3 amino acids: CASSVEGFSYNEQFF. The CDR3 DNA sequence: TGTGCCAGCAGCGTAGAGGGCTTCTCCTACAATGAGCAGTTCTTC.

V gene TRBV29-1 combines with J gene TRBJ2-1; 8 bases match TRBD2. The CDR3 extends over 11 amino acids. The J segment lost 12 bases and the V segment lost 2 bases, leaving 3 bases of the junction unmatched. In germline, CDR1 is SQVTM, CDR2 ANQGSEA. CDR3 bases: TGCAGCGTTGAAAATGCGGGAGGGCAGTTCTTC. Translating gives CSVENAGGQFF.

This clone was recorded once. The rearrangement uses TRBV19 and TRBJ1-4; no definite D call. In germline, CDR1 is LNHDA, CDR2 SQIVND (reference sequence). V was cut by 3 bases and J by 5 bases, with 13 bases left in between. This CDR3 region has 15 residues. CDR3 bases: TGTGCCAGTAGTATTGGAGGACCCGGGAATGAAAAACTGTTTTTT. Its translation: CASSIGGPGNEKLFF.

The chain employs TRBV30 and TRBJ2-7; no reliable D call. CDR1 GTSNPN and CDR2 SVGIG come from the germline V gene (reference sequence). The V gene lost 0 bases and the J gene lost 2 bases, with 11 bases spanning the gap. The CDR3 runs 14 residues. This CDR3 reads CAWSVGRRAYEQYF. In nucleotides, the CDR3 is TGTGCCTGGAGTGTTGGCAGACGAGCCTACGAGCAGTACTTC.